These 23 T cell receptor beta chains came from one sample sequenced in a study of Ad26.COV2.S vaccination and SARS-CoV-2 variants. Data came from immunoSEQ multiplex PCR; TCRdb stores just in-frame clones and leaves some out. In the table there are about 680,000 clones, 89% of which are singletons. Treatment here: 19 received Ad26.COV2.S at low or high dose, single or two shots; 5 received placebo; per-sample allocation not given. Collection of samples fell on day 63 after the first vaccine or placebo injection. This specimen consisted of peripheral blood, obtained in a trial of Ad26.COV2.S vaccine versus placebo. All receptors derive from a person aged 18-65 years who received the Ad26.COV2.S COVID-19 vaccine or a placebo.

In nucleotides, the CDR3 is TGTGCCAGCAGCCCCCAAGGACAGGGGCCGGGTGGCTACACCTTC. Amino acids: CASSPQGQGPGGYTF. The rearrangement joins TRBV7-2 to TRBJ1-2; 9 positions match TRBD1. The CDR3 contains 15 residues. V lost 5 bases and J lost 7; bases outside the gene matches: 11. Germline CDR1 reads SGHTA; CDR2 reads FQGNSA.

The chain couples TRBV27 to TRBJ2-7; D could derive from TRBD1 or TRBD2 (5 bases each). The CDR3 spans 14 residues. Trimming pared 5 bases from V and 2 bases from J, leaving 13 bases between. The germline gives CDR1 MNHEY, CDR2 SMNVEV (reference sequence). CDR3 sequence reads: CASSLRDGPYEQYF. In DNA, the CDR3 is TGTGCCAGCAGTCTCCGGGACGGTCCCTACGAGCAGTACTTC.

This sequence joins TRBV6-1 and TRBJ1-5; 11 bases line up with TRBD1. Losses at the gene ends were 4 bases for V and 6 bases for J; bases not matched to a gene: 8. The CDR3 is 16 amino acids. Per germline, CDR1 MNHNS and CDR2 SASEGT. The DNA of the CDR3 is TGTGCCAGCAGTGGAGGACAGGGGGCCGTCGGTCAGCCCCAGCATTTT. It specifies CASSGGQGAVGQPQHF.

As regards this clone: Its ends do not fully match the called genes, so a read error is possible. The chain carries TRBV19 and TRBJ2-3; 9 positions match TRBD1. Germline V gives CDR1 LNHDA, CDR2 SQIVND (reference sequence). The CDR3 contains 15 residues. The CDR3 reads CASRDRGGGTNTQYF. The CDR3 coding sequence is TGTGCCAGTAGGGACAGGGGAGGCGGCACAAATACGCAGTATTTT.

The V call is TRBV20-1, the J call TRBJ1-5, with a tentative D call TRBD1 (6 bases). V shed 3 bases and J shed 11 bases, with 14 bases lying between them. This CDR3 is 12 amino acids long. Germline V gene sequence: CDR1 DFQATT, CDR2 SNEGSKA (reference sequence). For the CDR3, the DNA is TGCAGTGCTAGTATTTGGGGGCAAGCCCAGCATTTT. Amino acid sequence: CSASIWGQAQHF.

A single count supports this clone. This chain joins TRBV5-1 and TRBJ1-4; the D gene is possibly TRBD1 (5 bases). The V and J ends lost 2 bases and 8 bases respectively, with 22 bases between them. CDR1 SGHRS and CDR2 YFSETQ come from the germline V gene. The CDR3 sequence is 17 residues long. CDR3 residues: CASSFTGPDGGSEKLFF. CDR3 nucleotide sequence: TGCGCCAGCAGCTTTACTGGGCCGGATGGGGGATCGGAAAAACTGTTTTTT.

V is TRBV15 and J is TRBJ2-7, with D possibly matching TRBD1 (6 bases). Germline V CDR1 and CDR2: LNHNV, YYDKDF (reference sequence). The V gene lost 0 bases and the J gene lost 3 bases, with 9 bases spanning the gap. The CDR3 is 14 residues long. The CDR3 sequence: CATSRDTRGYEQYF. CDR3 nucleotide sequence: TGTGCCACCAGCAGAGATACCAGGGGCTACGAGCAGTACTTC.

The J gene is TRBJ1-2, the V gene TRBV6-5; tentatively, D is TRBD1 (5 bases). V gave up 8 bases and J gave up 2 bases, with 12 bases separating them. Per the germline V gene, CDR1 is MNHEY and CDR2 is SVGAGI. This CDR3 region has 13 residues. This chain's CDR3 is CASLRDGNYGYTF. The CDR3 DNA sequence: TGTGCCAGCCTGAGGGACGGAAACTATGGCTACACCTTC.

The chain carries TRBV6-4 and TRBJ2-7; the match to TRBD2 covers 8 bases. Germline CDR1 is MRHNA and CDR2 is SNTAGT. CDR3 length: 17 residues. The trim removed 6 bases at V and 2 bases at J, leaving 15 bases unmatched. The CDR3 DNA reads as TGTGCCAGCAGGACCATAGCGGGGATGCCTATAACCTACGAGCAGTACTTC. The encoded protein is CASRTIAGMPITYEQYF.

V gene TRBV7-9 combines with J gene TRBJ1-2, with TRBD1 identical over 9 bases. Trimming cost V 3 bases and J 2 bases; bases outside gene matches: 4. Germline CDR1 reads SEHNR; CDR2 reads FQNEAQ (reference sequence). This CDR3 contains 15 residues. Here the CDR3 DNA reads TGTGCCAGCAGCTTTTGGGACAGGGAGAACTATGGCTACACCTTC. It encodes CASSFWDRENYGYTF.

The gene calls are TRBV2 and TRBJ1-6, with D perhaps TRBD1 (5 bases). This CDR3 contains 17 residues. Per germline, CDR1 SNHLY and CDR2 FYNNEI. V was clipped by 7 bases and J by 0 bases, with 16 bases between them. This CDR3 reads CASTRGGLGSYNSPLHF. CDR3 nucleotides: TGTGCCAGCACGAGGGGAGGCCTAGGCTCCTATAATTCACCCCTCCACTTT.

The chain combines TRBV2 with TRBJ1-1; possibly TRBD1 for D (5 bases). This CDR3 is built from 13 residues. The V and J ends lost 2 bases and 3 bases respectively, with 7 bases between them. The germline V gene encodes CDR1 SNHLY and CDR2 FYNNEI. The CDR3 reads CASSEWGDTEAFF. CDR3 DNA: TGTGCCAGCAGTGAATGGGGGGACACTGAAGCTTTCTTT.

In this sample, this clone turned up once. The rearrangement links TRBV6-1 to TRBJ1-5; D unclear. The CDR3 covers 15 residues. V shed 0 bases and J shed 1 base, with 7 bases lying between them. Germline lookup yields CDR1 MNHNS and CDR2 SASEGT. This chain's CDR3 is CASSEADRSNQPQHF. CDR3 nucleotide sequence: TGTGCCAGCAGTGAAGCGGATCGGAGCAATCAGCCCCAGCATTTT.

V usage is TRBV5-4 and J usage is TRBJ1-2; tentative D call: TRBD1 (6 bases). The CDR3 extends over 13 amino acids. Germline lookup yields CDR1 SGHNT and CDR2 YYREEE (reference sequence). V lost 4 bases to trimming and J lost 6 bases, with 13 bases between them. Here the CDR3 reads CASSQQGENGYTF. The CDR3 DNA is TGTGCCAGCAGCCAACAGGGAGAGAATGGCTACACCTTC. The full variable domain, completed using reference TRBV5-4 and TRBJ1-2, is ETGVTQSPTHLIKTRGQQVTLRCSSQSGHNTVSWYQQALGQGPQFIFQYYREEENGRGNFPPRFSGLQFPNYSSELNVNALELDDSALYLCASSQQGENGYTFGSGTRLTVV.

The V and J genes are TRBV5-6 and TRBJ1-5, with a weak D call TRBD1 (6 bases). The germline V gene encodes CDR1 SGHDT and CDR2 YYEEEE. The CDR3 sequence is 16 residues long. The V and J ends lost 2 bases and 0 bases respectively, with 12 bases between them. CDR3 protein: CASSFGTTYSNQPQHF. Written as DNA, the CDR3 is TGTGCCAGCAGCTTCGGGACAACTTATAGCAATCAGCCCCAGCATTTT.

J is TRBJ2-2 and V is TRBV7-9; D call uncertain. The CDR3 spans 13 residues. From germline, CDR1 is SEHNR and CDR2 FQNEAQ (reference sequence). Trimming shortened V by 2 bases and J by 4 bases, and 5 bases separated the two germline ends. For the CDR3, the DNA is TGTGCCAGCAGCTTATTACCCACCGGGGAGCTGTTTTTT. This codes for CASSLLPTGELFF. The variable domain in full, completed from reference TRBV7-9 and TRBJ2-2, reads DTGVSQNPRHKITKRGQNVTFRCDPISEHNRLYWYRQTLGQGPEFLTYFQNEAQLEKSRLLSDRFSAERPKGSFSTLEIQRTEQGDSAMYLCASSLLPTGELFFGEGSRLTVL.

The chain joins TRBV6-1 to TRBJ2-7; D is unclear. There are 12 residues in the CDR3. V lost 2 bases, J lost 5 bases, and 7 bases lay in between. In germline, CDR1 is MNHNS, CDR2 SASEGT. The CDR3: CASSELGDEQYF. DNA for the CDR3: TGTGCCAGCAGTGAACTTGGGGACGAGCAGTACTTC.

This sequence joins TRBV3-1 (or the pseudogene TRBV3-2) and TRBJ2-1, with a possible D match to TRBD2 (7 bases). V was cut by 0 bases and J by 0 bases, with 9 bases left in between. The germline gives CDR1 LGHDT, CDR2 YNNKEL (reference sequence). The CDR3 totals 16 residues. The chain's CDR3 is CASSQEGGHSYNEQFF. CDR3 nucleotide sequence: TGTGCCAGCAGCCAAGAGGGGGGGCACTCCTACAATGAGCAGTTCTTC.

The V and J genes are TRBV5-6 and TRBJ1-1; no clear D. Germline V gene lookup returns CDR1 SGHDT and CDR2 YYEEEE. Trimming stripped 0 bases from V and 0 bases from J, with 9 bases between. The CDR3 covers 15 residues. The CDR3 here is CASSLAGVMNTEAFF. CDR3 DNA: TGTGCCAGCAGCTTGGCCGGCGTCATGAACACTGAAGCTTTCTTT.

The chain joins TRBV7-9 to TRBJ1-1; D is ambiguous. The CDR3 covers 13 residues. Germline CDR1 reads SEHNR; CDR2 reads FQNEAQ (reference sequence). V was clipped by 1 base and J by 11 bases, with 14 bases between them. CDR3 amino acids: CASSLDSYRLAFF. The CDR3 nucleotides are TGTGCCAGCAGCTTAGATTCCTACAGACTGGCTTTCTTT.

The CDR3 region is CASSLGYRGGYTF. The CDR3 region has the DNA TGTGCCAGCAGTTTGGGCTACAGGGGCGGCTACACCTTC. The rearrangement uses TRBV27 and TRBJ1-2, with 7 bases that match TRBD1. After removal of 3 bases from V and 8 bases from J, the junction contained 6 bases not matched to a gene. The germline V gene has CDR1 MNHEY and CDR2 SMNVEV (reference sequence). The CDR3 has 13 amino acids.

The CDR3 DNA is TGTGCCAGCAGTGAGAGGGAGGTGGCCTACGAGCAGTACTTC. Translating gives CASSEREVAYEQYF. This chain uses TRBV2 with TRBJ2-7, with a weak D call TRBD2 (6 bases). V lost 3 bases, J lost 2 bases, and 11 bases lay in between. The CDR3 totals 14 residues. Germline V gene lookup returns CDR1 SNHLY and CDR2 FYNNEI.

V usage is TRBV3-1 (or the pseudogene TRBV3-2) and J usage is TRBJ1-1; no clear D gene. This CDR3 spans 12 amino acids. Trimming removed 1 base at V and 5 bases at J, with 5 bases between. Germline V gene sequence: CDR1 LGHDT, CDR2 YNNKEL (reference sequence). The CDR3 bases are TGTGCCAGCAGCCAAGGGAGGACTGAAGCTTTCTTT. The encoded protein is CASSQGRTEAFF.